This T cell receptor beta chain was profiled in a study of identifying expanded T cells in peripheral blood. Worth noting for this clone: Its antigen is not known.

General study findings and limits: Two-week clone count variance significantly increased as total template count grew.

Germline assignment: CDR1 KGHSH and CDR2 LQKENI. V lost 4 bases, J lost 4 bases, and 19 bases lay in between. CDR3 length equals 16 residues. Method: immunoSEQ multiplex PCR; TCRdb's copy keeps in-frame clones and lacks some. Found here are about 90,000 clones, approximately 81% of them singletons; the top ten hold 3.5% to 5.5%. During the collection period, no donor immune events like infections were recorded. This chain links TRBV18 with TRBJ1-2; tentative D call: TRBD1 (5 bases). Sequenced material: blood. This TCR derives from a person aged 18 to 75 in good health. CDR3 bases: TGTGCCAGCTCACTAAGACGGGACTCCGGGGGCTATGGCTACACCTTC. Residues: CASSLRRDSGGYGYTF.